Following are 28 T cell receptor beta chains from one sample sequenced in a study of T cells in Graves' hyperthyroidism and ophthalmopathy. Using RNA transcripts as the source, TCR beta CDR3 regions were amplified. With the HTBI primer set, the TCR CDR3 went through a first round of RT-PCR. TCRdb re-called the multiplex PCR reads with MiXCR, one entry per CDR3 protein. The table lists 250,000 or so distinct CDR3 sequences, approximately 14% of them singletons, with roughly 30% in the top ten. Sequencing used blood. The receptors were sampled from a woman in her forties or fifties with Graves' hyperthyroidism that later progressed to Graves' ophthalmopathy.

This clonotype occurred a few times. This chain uses TRBV30 with TRBJ2-3, with 7 bases matching TRBD1. V shed 1 base, J shed 5 bases, and the junction held 9 bases outside the gene matches. Germline V gene lookup returns CDR1 GTSNPN and CDR2 SVGIG (reference sequence). The CDR3 extends over 15 amino acids. The CDR3 here is CAWSGRQGVIDTQYF. The CDR3 nucleotides are TGTGCCTGGAGTGGTAGGCAGGGGGTTATAGATACGCAGTATTTT.

In its sample, this clonotype was seen many times. The gene calls are TRBV30 and TRBJ2-5; no firm D call. The CDR3 length is 12 residues. V shed 5 bases and J shed 7 bases, with 14 bases lying between them. Germline values: CDR1 GTSNPN, CDR2 SVGIG (reference sequence). For the CDR3, the DNA is TGTGCCTGGGCGAGGACCGTGGGGACCCAGTACTTC. Its protein is CAWARTVGTQYF.

CDR3 region: CASSSPWGHLGRNEQFF. CDR3 bases: TGTGCCAGCAGCTCTCCTTGGGGGCACTTGGGGAGAAATGAGCAGTTCTTC. This chain links TRBV7-9 with TRBJ2-1; D might be TRBD1 (6 bases). The CDR3 covers 17 residues. Trimming took 4 bases from V and 7 from J, leaving 23 bases between them. Germline lookup yields CDR1 SEHNR and CDR2 FQNEAQ (reference sequence).

Ten or more counts support this clonotype. The chain joins TRBV7-3 to TRBJ2-3, with a weak D call TRBD1 (6 bases). CDR1 SGHTA and CDR2 FQGTGA come from the germline V gene. The CDR3 spans 13 residues. V dropped 5 bases and J dropped 5 bases, with 11 bases sitting between them. CDR3 protein: CASSITGIDTQYF. CDR3 coding DNA: TGTGCCAGCAGCATTACAGGGATAGATACGCAGTATTTT.

This clonotype was seen repeatedly, ten times or more. The V and J genes are TRBV6-2 or TRBV6-3 and TRBJ2-7; D might be TRBD2 (5 bases). Germline lookup yields CDR1 MNHEY and CDR2 SVGEGT. V lost 6 bases and J 1 base, leaving 16 bases between the germline ends. The CDR3 covers 15 residues. This CDR3 is CASRLTLPGSYEQYF. DNA for the CDR3: TGTGCCAGCAGGCTGACCCTACCGGGGTCCTACGAGCAGTACTTC.

This chain uses TRBV6-4 with TRBJ2-3, with 9 bases that match TRBD2. Germline CDR1 is MRHNA and CDR2 is SNTAGT. CDR3 length: 14 residues. The V and J ends lost 11 bases and 2 bases, in that order; junction bases with no gene match: 8. The CDR3 DNA follows: TGTGCCTCGAAGACTAGCGGAGACACAGATACGCAGTATTTT. It specifies CASKTSGDTDTQYF.

This clonotype was counted at least ten times. This chain joins TRBV28 and TRBJ2-7; TRBD2 agrees at 11 bases. The J segment lost 3 bases and the V segment lost 4 bases, leaving 5 bases of the junction unmatched. The CDR3 is made up of 15 amino acids. In germline, CDR1 is MDHEN, CDR2 SYDVKM. CDR3 nucleotides: TGTGCCAGCAGTTCCCCCGGGACTAGCGGCTACGAGCAGTACTTC. Its translation: CASSSPGTSGYEQYF.

This clonotype was detected many times. The V and J genes are TRBV2 and TRBJ1-6; tentative D call: TRBD1 (6 bases). Germline V lookup: CDR1 SNHLY, CDR2 FYNNEI. The V end lost 3 bases, the J end lost 8 bases, and 11 bases lay between the germline ends. This CDR3 is 14 amino acids long. The CDR3 is CASSELQGDSPLHF. For the CDR3, the DNA is TGTGCCAGCAGTGAGTTACAGGGAGATTCACCCCTCCACTTT.

J is TRBJ1-2 and V is TRBV6-1; D gene ambiguous. CDR1 is MNHNS and CDR2 is SASEGT in the germline V gene. The CDR3 has 13 amino acids. Between the trimmed V and J ends, which lost 6 bases and 3 bases, there was a span of 11 bases. In DNA form, the CDR3 reads TGTGCCAGCAGGGTGCAGGCCGACTATGGCTACACCTTC. Its protein product is CASRVQADYGYTF.

Only a few counts were recorded for this clonotype. V is TRBV6-9 and J is TRBJ2-1, with TRBD1 as a possible D gene (6 bases). Germline V gene sequence: CDR1 MNHGY, CDR2 SVAAGI. The length of the CDR3 is 14 residues. With 10 bases removed from V and 4 bases from J, the gap between germline ends came to 17 bases. The CDR3 DNA follows: TGTGCCACCGCCCCAACAGGGCAATACAATGAGCAGTTCTTC. Its translation: CATAPTGQYNEQFF.

This clonotype was recorded at least ten times. The chain has TRBV27 and TRBJ1-5; 10 nucleotides match TRBD1. This CDR3 is 14 amino acids long. Germline V gene data show CDR1 as MNHEY and CDR2 as SMNVEV (reference sequence). Germline trimming cut 5 bases from V and 7 bases from J; bases unmatched to any gene: 5. The CDR3 DNA follows: TGTGCCAGCAGTCCCTTGGACAGGGGGCAGCCCCAGCATTTT. Its translation is CASSPLDRGQPQHF.

This clonotype was observed at least ten times. V gene TRBV6-1 combines with J gene TRBJ2-7; 9 nucleotides match TRBD1. The CDR3 sequence is 14 residues long. Germline-derived CDR1 and CDR2 are MNHNS and SASEGT. The ends lost 6 bases at V and 2 bases at J; junction bases unmatched: 5. The CDR3 DNA reads as TGTGCCAGCAGCAAGACAGGGGGGGCCTACGAGCAGTACTTC. Translation: CASSKTGGAYEQYF.

This clonotype came up many times. The CDR3 nucleotides are TGTGCCAGCAGTGGACAATATAGCAATCAGCCCCAGCATTTT. Encoded protein: CASSGQYSNQPQHF. V gene TRBV2 combines with J gene TRBJ1-5; D gene unclear. This CDR3 has 14 residues. V lost 4 bases, J lost 0 bases, and 7 bases lay in between. Germline V gene lookup returns CDR1 SNHLY and CDR2 FYNNEI.

The rearrangement uses TRBV9 and TRBJ1-2; 7 nucleotides match TRBD1. CDR3 length: 14 residues. The V gene end was trimmed by 6 bases and the J gene end by 7 bases; junction bases not matched to a gene: 12. The germline V gene encodes CDR1 SGDLS and CDR2 YYNGEE. CDR3 sequence reads: CASNKLQGFTGYTF. The CDR3 coding sequence is TGTGCCAGCAACAAACTACAGGGGTTTACTGGCTACACCTTC.

This clonotype has ten or more counts. This chain uses TRBV20-1 with TRBJ2-5; D perhaps matches TRBD1 (6 bases). The V and J ends lost 3 bases and 5 bases respectively, with 16 bases between them. The CDR3 extends over 14 amino acids. CDR1 is DFQATT, CDR2 SNEGSKA, per germline (reference sequence). The CDR3 protein is CSARRTGGGETQYF. CDR3 nucleotide sequence: TGCAGTGCTAGGCGAACTGGGGGCGGGGAGACCCAGTACTTC.

This rearrangement joins TRBV5-5 to TRBJ1-4; the D is unclear. V was shortened by 2 bases and J by 4 bases, with 15 bases between the two germline ends. This CDR3 is built from 16 residues. The germline V gene has CDR1 SGHKS and CDR2 YYEKEE (reference sequence). The CDR3 region is CASSLWTGWDNEKLFF. CDR3 in DNA: TGTGCCAGCAGCTTATGGACGGGGTGGGATAATGAAAAACTGTTTTTT.

The chain uses TRBV20-1 and TRBJ2-7; TRBD2 is a possible D gene (5 bases). V gave up 5 bases and J gave up 6 bases, with 11 bases separating them. Germline values: CDR1 DFQATT, CDR2 SNEGSKA (reference sequence). The length of the CDR3 is 11 residues. The CDR3: CSAPLAGEQYF. DNA of the CDR3: TGCAGTGCTCCCTTGGCGGGCGAGCAGTACTTC.

Ten or more counts support this clonotype. This chain links TRBV27 with TRBJ2-7; TRBD2 might be the D (5 bases). The CDR3 runs 16 residues. Deletions cut 9 bases from V and 4 bases from J, with 25 bases between. CDR1 MNHEY and CDR2 SMNVEV come from the germline V gene (reference sequence). CDR3 in amino acids: CASKTLNSRGTYEQYF. In nucleotides, the CDR3 is TGTGCCAGTAAGACTTTGAACAGCCGGGGAACTTACGAGCAGTACTTC.

Here the CDR3 reads CASTLYPGRAEKLFF. CDR3 nucleotide sequence: TGCGCCAGCACGCTGTATCCAGGGAGGGCTGAAAAACTGTTTTTT. The chain links TRBV5-1 to TRBJ1-4, with D tentatively TRBD1 (5 bases). The V gene lost 6 bases and the J gene lost 7 bases, with 19 bases spanning the gap. This CDR3 spans 15 amino acids. CDR1 and CDR2 from the germline V gene are SGHRS and YFSETQ.

This clonotype was detected many times. The chain carries TRBV18 and TRBJ1-1; D uncertain. The germline V and J ends were trimmed by 2 bases and 5 bases, with 12 bases remaining between them. CDR3 length: 14 residues. Germline CDR1 is KGHSH and CDR2 is LQKENI. The CDR3, as DNA: TGTGCCAGCTCACCATTTTCCGCGGGGACTGAAGCTTTCTTT. Translated: CASSPFSAGTEAFF.

This clonotype was counted between two and nine times. The chain recombines TRBV4-1 with TRBJ2-7, with 10 bases that match TRBD2. The V gene end was trimmed by 0 bases and the J gene end by 6 bases; junction bases not matched to a gene: 8. Germline V CDR1 and CDR2: MGHRA, YSYEKL. The CDR3 has 16 amino acids. Here the CDR3 reads CASSQEGLAGVSEQYF. DNA for the CDR3: TGCGCCAGCAGCCAAGAGGGGCTAGCGGGAGTCTCCGAGCAGTACTTC.

This clonotype was seen at least ten times. V is TRBV3-1 and J is TRBJ1-4; tentative D call: TRBD1 (6 bases). Trimming took 4 bases from V and 5 from J, leaving 11 bases between them. Germline V gives CDR1 LGHDT, CDR2 YNNKEL (reference sequence). This CDR3 comprises 14 residues. In DNA form, the CDR3 reads TGTGCCAGCAGCCCGGGGAGGGGGAATGAAAAACTGTTTTTT. Its translation is CASSPGRGNEKLFF.

This clonotype occurred a few times. The chain has TRBV9 and TRBJ1-4; D remains unclear. V was cut by 1 base and J by 6 bases, with 13 bases left in between. Germline values: CDR1 SGDLS, CDR2 YYNGEE. This CDR3 contains 15 residues. CDR3 in DNA: TGTGCCAGCAGCGTACGAGGGTTAGCGGATGAAAAACTGTTTTTT. Amino acids: CASSVRGLADEKLFF.

This clonotype was observed many times. The CDR3 nucleotides are TGTGCCAGCAGCTTTAATAGCGCTTGGGTCACTGAAGCTTTCTTT. Protein: CASSFNSAWVTEAFF. V and J are TRBV11-2 and TRBJ1-1, with no clear D. Trimming stripped 3 bases from V and 4 bases from J, with 15 bases between. The germline V gene has CDR1 SGHAT and CDR2 FQNNGV. This CDR3 region has 15 residues.

This clonotype was seen repeatedly, ten times or more. The V call is TRBV11-2, the J call TRBJ1-1; the match to TRBD1 covers 8 bases. With 5 bases clipped from V and 4 bases from J, the junction kept 9 bases outside the gene matches. The CDR3 is 15 amino acids. Germline loops: CDR1 SGHAT, CDR2 FQNNGV. The CDR3 region has the DNA TGTGCCAGCAGCCGATTCGGACAGGGTCCCACTGAAGCTTTCTTT. Amino acids: CASSRFGQGPTEAFF.

This clonotype was detected ten times or more. This sequence joins TRBV5-1 and TRBJ1-5; no firm D call. Trimming removed 0 bases at V and 7 bases at J, with 11 bases between. CDR3 length: 14 residues. Germline V gene lookup returns CDR1 SGHRS and CDR2 YFSETQ. CDR3 in amino acids: CASSLDEGAQPQHF. The CDR3 DNA reads as TGCGCCAGCAGCTTGGATGAGGGAGCCCAGCCCCAGCATTTT.

This clonotype is a singleton in its sample. The final CDR3 position lacks the conserved phenylalanine or tryptophan, pointing to a likely read error. J is TRBJ1-2 and V is TRBV29-1; D not certain. V was trimmed by 3 bases and J by 4 bases, leaving 12 bases between them. The CDR3 has 13 residues. Germline CDR1 is SQVTM and CDR2 is ANQGSEA. As DNA, the CDR3 is TGCAGCGTTGACCCAGGATTTAGCTATGGCTACACCCTC. This sequence encodes CSVDPGFSYGYTL.

The rearrangement joins TRBV5-1 to TRBJ2-1; perhaps TRBD1 as D (6 bases). The V end lost 4 bases, the J end lost 5 bases, and 13 bases lay between the germline ends. Germline lookup yields CDR1 SGHRS and CDR2 YFSETQ. This CDR3 is 14 amino acids long. The DNA for the CDR3 is TGCGCCAGCAGCCCCGGGACACCAAACAATGAGCAGTTCTTC. It specifies CASSPGTPNNEQFF.